This T cell receptor beta chain was sequenced for a study of shared clonotypes between healthy human individuals. This clone is a singleton in its sample. Profiled with immunoSEQ multiplex PCR; TCRdb holds only in-frame clones, not every one. The sample has hundreds of thousands of clones, 90% to 96% seen once. V gave up 4 bases and J gave up 4 bases, with 14 bases separating them. The CDR3 is made up of 14 amino acids. CDR1 is LNHDA and CDR2 is SQIVND in the germline V gene (reference sequence). This sequence was found in a woman aged 25 to 39 in good health. Sequenced sample: naive CD4+ T cells sorted from blood. The subset was: CD45RA+ positively selected. The J gene is TRBJ2-7, the V gene TRBV19; the D gene is possibly TRBD2 (6 bases). The CDR3 reads CASSRDGSRYEQYF. The CDR3 DNA follows: TGTGCCAGTAGTAGAGACGGGAGCAGGTACGAGCAGTACTTC.